Listed here are 32 T cell receptor beta chains from one sample, sequenced in a study of shared clonotypes between healthy human individuals. The naive CD8 population came from CD45RO-negative cells selected for CCR7, without terminally differentiated effector memory CD45RA+ cells. This table comes from immunoSEQ multiplex PCR, and its TCRdb copy is limited to in-frame clones, with some not included. The table lists around 2,000,000 clones, approximately 94% of them singletons. The sequencing sample was made of naive CD8+ T cells sorted from blood. These receptors were taken from a young man in good health.

This chain connects TRBV7-8 to TRBJ2-2, with no clear D. Trimming took 1 base from V and 7 from J, leaving 7 bases between them. This CDR3 has 13 residues. Per germline, CDR1 SGHVS and CDR2 FQNEAQ. In DNA, the CDR3 is TGTGCCAGCAGCTTAGATCTTAACGGGGAGCTGTTTTTT. Protein product: CASSLDLNGELFF.

This chain links TRBV11-2 with TRBJ1-1; unclear D gene. This CDR3 is 15 amino acids long. From germline, CDR1 is SGHAT and CDR2 FQNNGV. V dropped 2 bases and J dropped 1 base, with 11 bases sitting between them. As DNA, the CDR3 is TGTGCCAGCAGCTTAACGAGGTTGGGGAACACTGAAGCTTTCTTT. It specifies CASSLTRLGNTEAFF. Based on the CDR3 plus reference TRBV11-2 and TRBJ1-1, the full variable domain is EAGVAQSPRYKIIEKRQSVAFWCNPISGHATLYWYQQILGQGPKLLIQFQNNGVVDDSQLPKDRFSAERLKGVDSTLKIQPAKLEDSAVYLCASSLTRLGNTEAFFGQGTRLTVV.

The V and J genes are TRBV5-6 and TRBJ2-7; TRBD2 matches at 9 bases. The V gene end was trimmed by 4 bases and the J gene end by 4 bases; junction bases not matched to a gene: 6. The CDR3 sequence is 14 residues long. CDR1 is SGHDT and CDR2 is YYEEEE in the germline V gene. CDR3 bases: TGTGCCAGCAGCCCACCTAGCGGGGTGTACGAGCAGTACTTC. Protein sequence: CASSPPSGVYEQYF.

Written as DNA, the CDR3 is TGCGCCAGCAGCTTGTACTTTGGTAGTGAAAACATTCAGTACTTC. Translated: CASSLYFGSENIQYF. The V call is TRBV5-1, the J call TRBJ2-4; no clear D gene. V gave up 1 base and J gave up 5 bases, with 13 bases separating them. The germline V gene has CDR1 SGHRS and CDR2 YFSETQ. The CDR3 spans 15 residues. The whole variable domain, remainder taken from reference TRBV5-1 and TRBJ2-4, is KAGVTQTPRYLIKTRGQQVTLSCSPISGHRSVSWYQQTPGQGLQFLFEYFSETQRNKGNFPGRFSGRQFSNSRSEMNVSTLELGDSALYLCASSLYFGSENIQYFGAGTRLSVL.

This clone has just one count. Within the sample, other DNA sequences also encode this same CDR3. The chain has TRBV5-5 and TRBJ2-7; no reliable D call. V was pared by 0 bases and J by 3 bases, with 7 bases between. The length of the CDR3 is 13 residues. Germline lookup yields CDR1 SGHKS and CDR2 YYEKEE (reference sequence). The chain's CDR3 is CASSLDVSYEQYF. For the CDR3, the DNA is TGTGCCAGCAGCTTGGACGTCAGCTACGAGCAGTACTTC. Supplemented by reference TRBV5-5 and TRBJ2-7, the full variable domain reads DAGVTQSPTHLIKTRGQQVTLRCSPISGHKSVSWYQQVLGQGPQFIFQYYEKEERGRGNFPDRFSARQFPNYSSELNVNALLLGDSALYLCASSLDVSYEQYFGPGTRLTVT.

This rearrangement joins TRBV6-5 to TRBJ2-5, with D perhaps matching TRBD2 (5 bases). The CDR3 totals 14 residues. In germline, CDR1 is MNHEY, CDR2 SVGAGI. V was cut by 6 bases and J by 3 bases, with 14 bases left in between. In DNA, the CDR3 is TGTGCCAGCAGCACGACCGGGGAGAAAGAGACCCAGTACTTC. Encoded protein: CASSTTGEKETQYF.

CDR3: CASSPGLLSGANVLTF. As DNA, the CDR3 is TGTGCCAGCAGCCCCGGACTCCTTTCTGGGGCCAACGTCCTGACTTTC. The chain couples TRBV7-9 to TRBJ2-6, with D possibly being TRBD2 (5 bases). The CDR3 has 16 residues. CDR1 and CDR2 from the germline V gene are SEHNR and FQNEAQ (reference sequence). Trimming cost V 5 bases and J 1 base, with 12 bases left between them.

This chain uses TRBV18 with TRBJ2-7, with 9 bases matching TRBD1. V gave up 6 bases and J gave up 0 bases; unmatched junction bases: 6. The CDR3 is 15 residues long. Per the germline V gene, CDR1 is KGHSH and CDR2 is LQKENI. CDR3 protein: CASSSTGGLSYEQYF. As DNA, the CDR3 is TGTGCCAGCTCGTCAACAGGGGGCCTCTCCTACGAGCAGTACTTC.

V usage is TRBV7-3 and J usage is TRBJ2-1, with D hard to call. The germline CDR1 and CDR2 sequences are SGHTA and FQGTGA. V was clipped by 5 bases and J by 9 bases, with 11 bases between them. The CDR3 length is 12 residues. CDR3 sequence: CASSIKWGEQFF. The CDR3 DNA sequence: TGTGCCAGCAGCATAAAGTGGGGTGAGCAGTTCTTC.

Written as DNA, the CDR3 is TGTGCCAGCAGTTATCGGGAGACCTCCTATAATTCACCCCTCCACTTT. This encodes CASSYRETSYNSPLHF. The rearrangement links TRBV6-5 to TRBJ1-6; unclear D gene. V lost 3 bases and J 0 bases, leaving 9 bases between the germline ends. Germline V gene data show CDR1 as MNHEY and CDR2 as SVGAGI. The CDR3 consists of 16 residues.

The rearrangement links TRBV12-5 to TRBJ2-7; D unresolved. This CDR3 spans 11 amino acids. V was clipped by 3 bases and J by 7 bases, with 7 bases between them. CDR1 and CDR2 from the germline V gene are LGHNT and FRNRAP. The CDR3 nucleotides read TGTGCTAGTGGTTTCGGATGGGAGCAGTACTTC. As protein: CASGFGWEQYF.

The CDR3 here is CSVEDLESTEAFF. The CDR3 DNA is TGCAGCGTTGAAGATCTGGAATCCACTGAAGCTTTCTTT. This chain uses TRBV29-1 with TRBJ1-1; no firm D call. Germline CDR1 and CDR2: SQVTM and ANQGSEA. CDR3 length: 13 residues. The V end was cut by 0 bases, the J end by 4 bases, with 9 bases between.

The chain joins TRBV5-1 to TRBJ1-6, with 8 nucleotides matching TRBD1. Per the germline V gene, CDR1 is SGHRS and CDR2 is YFSETQ. There are 15 residues in the CDR3. V lost 0 bases to trimming and J lost 9 bases; unmatched junction nucleotides: 5. CDR3 in amino acids: CASSLGQGMISPLHF. In DNA form, the CDR3 reads TGCGCCAGCAGCTTGGGACAGGGGATGATTTCACCCCTCCACTTT.

The gene calls are TRBV19 and TRBJ1-4; TRBD1 might be the D (6 bases). This CDR3 is 14 amino acids long. Between the trimmed V and J ends, which lost 5 bases and 7 bases, there was a span of 14 bases. Per the germline V gene, CDR1 is LNHDA and CDR2 is SQIVND (reference sequence). In nucleotides, the CDR3 is TGTGCCAGTAGTTCGCGCGAAGGGGGTGAAAAACTGTTTTTT. Translating gives CASSSREGGEKLFF.

V and J are TRBV5-1 and TRBJ2-2; 11 bases map to TRBD2. The ends lost 3 bases at V and 9 bases at J; junction bases unmatched: 4. Germline V gives CDR1 SGHRS, CDR2 YFSETQ. The CDR3 sequence is 14 residues long. This chain's CDR3 is CASSSTSGSWELFF. CDR3 bases: TGCGCCAGCAGCTCCACTAGCGGGAGTTGGGAGCTGTTTTTT.

CDR3 sequence reads: CAWSPTAMNTGELFF. The CDR3 DNA follows: TGTGCCTGGAGCCCGACAGCAATGAACACCGGGGAGCTGTTTTTT. J is TRBJ2-2 and V is TRBV30, with D tentatively TRBD1 (5 bases). V was trimmed by 3 bases and J by 1 base, leaving 12 bases between them. Germline V gene sequence: CDR1 GTSNPN, CDR2 SVGIG (reference sequence). The CDR3 is 15 residues long.

The J gene is TRBJ2-7, the V gene TRBV2, with TRBD1 matching over 9 bases. This CDR3 has 14 amino acids. CDR1 and CDR2 (germline): SNHLY, FYNNEI. The V segment lost 6 bases and the J segment 6 bases; nucleotides outside the gene matches: 9. The CDR3 sequence is CASRAWTGAGEQYF. Here the CDR3 DNA reads TGTGCCAGCAGGGCATGGACAGGGGCGGGCGAGCAGTACTTC.

The chain employs TRBV4-1 and TRBJ1-2, with D possibly TRBD1 on 5 matching bases. In germline, CDR1 is MGHRA, CDR2 YSYEKL. The V gene lost 3 bases and the J gene lost 0 bases, with 14 bases spanning the gap. This CDR3 is 16 amino acids long. CDR3 protein: CASSQEGGTSNYGYTF. Here the CDR3 DNA reads TGCGCCAGCAGCCAGGAAGGAGGGACTTCTAACTATGGCTACACCTTC.

With respect to this clone: This same CDR3 is encoded by further DNA sequences in the sample. The chain combines TRBV6-5 with TRBJ1-6; D ambiguous. CDR1 and CDR2 from the germline V gene are MNHEY and SVGAGI. Trimming removed 0 bases from V and 8 bases from J, with 5 bases in between. This CDR3 has 13 residues. The CDR3 here is CASSYSTDSPLHF. Written as DNA, the CDR3 is TGTGCCAGCAGTTACTCGACCGATTCACCCCTCCACTTT.

This clone has a single count. V usage is TRBV5-1 and J usage is TRBJ2-7, with D possibly TRBD1 on 5 matching bases. Germline-derived CDR1 and CDR2 are SGHRS and YFSETQ. V was shortened by 1 base and J by 6 bases, with 11 bases between the two germline ends. CDR3 length: 13 residues. The CDR3 sequence is CASSLWQGGEQYF. As DNA, the CDR3 is TGCGCCAGCAGCTTGTGGCAGGGCGGCGAGCAGTACTTC.

The V gene is TRBV11-2, the J gene TRBJ1-2; no reliable D call. Germline assignment: CDR1 SGHAT and CDR2 FQNNGV. Trimming removed 2 bases at V and 8 bases at J, with 6 bases between. This CDR3 comprises 11 residues. DNA of the CDR3: TGTGCCAGCAGCTTAAATTGGGGCTACACCTTC. Translation: CASSLNWGYTF.

The chain joins TRBV6-6 to TRBJ2-2; D is uncertain. V lost 2 bases to trimming and J lost 3 bases, with 7 bases between them. The CDR3 spans 14 residues. Germline V CDR1 and CDR2: MNHNY, SVGAGI (reference sequence). The CDR3 reads CASSYKGDTGELFF. CDR3 nucleotide sequence: TGTGCCAGCAGTTACAAAGGAGACACCGGGGAGCTGTTTTTT.

This chain uses TRBV6-1 with TRBJ1-4; 7 bases are a match to TRBD1. Germline V gene sequence: CDR1 MNHNS, CDR2 SASEGT. The CDR3 consists of 15 residues. The trim removed 5 bases at V and 5 bases at J, leaving 8 bases unmatched. For the CDR3, the DNA is TGTGCCAGCAGTTTACCCAGGGGGACGAATGAAAAACTGTTTTTT. This codes for CASSLPRGTNEKLFF.

The chain carries TRBV6-5 and TRBJ2-1, with D perhaps matching TRBD1 (6 bases). Trimming stripped 6 bases from V and 8 bases from J, with 14 bases between. This CDR3 is 13 amino acids long. CDR1 is MNHEY and CDR2 is SVGAGI in the germline V gene. DNA of the CDR3: TGTGCCAGCAGCTCCACAGGGCGCGATGAGCAGTTCTTC. It codes for CASSSTGRDEQFF.

Comments on this clone: This CDR3 is also generated by other DNA sequences in the sample. The chain joins TRBV7-9 to TRBJ2-3; D uncertain. V lost 3 bases to trimming and J lost 6 bases, with 4 bases between them. The germline CDR1 and CDR2 sequences are SEHNR and FQNEAQ (reference sequence). CDR3 size: 11 residues. This chain's CDR3 is CASSFGDTQYF. In DNA form, the CDR3 reads TGTGCCAGCAGCTTCGGTGATACGCAGTATTTT.

This chain joins TRBV28 and TRBJ1-2; D is possibly TRBD1 (6 bases). Trimming removed 4 bases at V and 4 bases at J, with 13 bases between. The CDR3 contains 14 residues. CDR1 and CDR2 from the germline V gene are MDHEN and SYDVKM. As DNA, the CDR3 is TGTGCCAGCAGTTGGGAGGGGACAATCTATGGCTACACCTTC. Translated: CASSWEGTIYGYTF.

The CDR3 bases are TGCGCCAGCAGCCCCCCAAAAGGACAGGGGGACAAAAACATTCAGTACTTC. Encoded protein: CASSPPKGQGDKNIQYF. V and J are TRBV4-1 and TRBJ2-4, with TRBD1 identical over 10 bases. The CDR3 runs to 17 residues. Germline CDR1 and CDR2: MGHRA and YSYEKL. V trimming: 4 bases; J trimming: 3 bases; junction bases outside the gene matches: 9.

The chain's CDR3 is CASSPGSLAGNEQFF. The CDR3, as DNA: TGTGCCAGCAGCCCCGGGAGCCTAGCGGGAAATGAGCAGTTCTTC. The genes are TRBV13 and TRBJ2-1; TRBD2 matches at 9 bases. Trimming removed 5 bases from V and 7 bases from J; junction bases left unmatched: 9. The CDR3 totals 15 residues. Germline values: CDR1 PRHDT, CDR2 FYEKMQ (reference sequence).

The chain employs TRBV7-9 and TRBJ2-5, with TRBD2 matching 10 bases. Germline loops: CDR1 SEHNR, CDR2 FQNEAQ (reference sequence). The CDR3 extends over 17 amino acids. Losses at the gene ends were 5 bases for V and 5 bases for J; bases not matched to a gene: 14. In DNA form, the CDR3 reads TGTGCCAGCAGCCTCCTAGGGGAGCGGGGGGGCCGCGAGACCCAGTACTTC. As protein: CASSLLGERGGRETQYF.

Concerning this clone: The sample carries other DNA sequences with the same CDR3. The rearrangement uses TRBV5-6 and TRBJ1-1; no clear D gene. The CDR3 has 13 residues. V was shortened by 4 bases and J by 4 bases, with 11 bases between the two germline ends. Germline assignment: CDR1 SGHDT and CDR2 YYEEEE. The CDR3 DNA follows: TGTGCCAGCAGCCTGGGATTAGGCACTGAAGCTTTCTTT. Protein: CASSLGLGTEAFF.

V and J are TRBV4-1 and TRBJ2-2, with D hard to call. This CDR3 spans 15 amino acids. Germline lookup yields CDR1 MGHRA and CDR2 YSYEKL. The ends were cut back, 3 bases at V and 4 bases at J, with 12 bases in the middle. DNA of the CDR3: TGCGCCAGCAGCCACCGGATCACTACCACCGGGGAGCTGTTTTTT. Its protein product is CASSHRITTTGELFF.

This clone was seen a single time. J is TRBJ2-7 and V is TRBV6-1, with D perhaps matching TRBD1 (5 bases). CDR1 is MNHNS, CDR2 SASEGT, per germline. Trimming removed 10 bases at V and 7 bases at J, with 8 bases between. The CDR3 consists of 9 residues. CDR3 in amino acids: CATRDEQYF. CDR3 sequence (DNA): TGTGCCACCAGGGATGAGCAGTACTTC.